The clone carrying this TCR beta chain was found many times. The antigen is undetermined. This sample is part of a study of CD8 T cells in ankylosing spondylitis. Quantitative 5'-RACE with molecular barcodes was used to make the TCR beta libraries. Via MiXCR, TCRdb re-called the 5' RACE reads, giving one row per CDR3 protein. This repertoire shows approximately 190,000 distinct CDR3 sequences, 13% found once; its top ten account for approximately 11%. Regarding the study as a whole: A motif of eight highly homologous TCR beta variants was seen as apparently characteristic of ankylosing spondylitis blood. It was reported that disease-linked clones were significantly enriched in matched ankylosing spondylitis synovial fluid. Relatively rare in peripheral blood, disease-linked clones were also CD8+.

Per germline, CDR1 SGHRS and CDR2 YFSETQ. CDR3 length: 15 amino acids. Deletions cut 3 bases from V and 5 bases from J, with 15 bases between. The chain combines TRBV5-1 with TRBJ2-1, with D possibly TRBD1 on 6 matching bases. The sample consisted of blood, either unsorted or a sorted T cell fraction (not recorded which). This TCR was recovered from a female donor with ankylosing spondylitis or in good health (not recorded which). Here the CDR3 DNA reads TGCGCCAGCAGCTCACGCCCGGACAGAGACAATGAGCAGTTCTTC. Amino acid sequence: CASSSRPDRDNEQFF.